A selection of T cell receptor beta chains follows, all from one sample in a study of cytomegalovirus exposure and HLA in healthy donors. Only in-frame clones appear in the TCRdb table, and some are missing; sequencing was by immunoSEQ multiplex PCR. The data contain 150,000 to 200,000 clones, around nine tenths of them singletons. Sequencing was done on a sample of PBMCs. Source of these receptors: a woman under 30 in good health and CMV-seronegative. Each CDR3 is given with its conserved first and last residue. D genes are given only for firm matches. A row's size may be missing; if present it is once, few, many or a size class.

V: TRBV29-1
size: once
D: .
length: 11
J: TRBJ2-5
DNA: TGCAGCGTTTGGACATCCGAGACCCAGTACTTC
CDR3: CSVWTSETQYF

V: TRBV5-1
size: .
D: TRBD1
length: 15
J: TRBJ1-1
DNA: TGCGCCAGCAGCCCGGGGGACAGGGGGAACACTGAAGCTTTCTTT
CDR3: CASSPGDRGNTEAFF

V: TRBV9
size: .
D: .
length: 15
J: TRBJ2-5
DNA: TGTGCCAGCAGCGTAGGACAGGGCGGGGTCGAGACCCAGTACTTC
CDR3: CASSVGQGGVETQYF

V: TRBV19
size: .
D: TRBD1
length: 16
J: TRBJ1-6
DNA: TGTGCCAGTAGTATAGGTCGGGACAGGGATCATTCACCCCTCCACTTT
CDR3: CASSIGRDRDHSPLHF

V: TRBV13
size: .
D: TRBD2
length: 16
J: TRBJ2-3
DNA: TGTGCCAGCAGCTTACGGCTAGCGGGGGCCACAGATACGCAGTATTTT
CDR3: CASSLRLAGATDTQYF

V: TRBV5-1
size: .
D: TRBD2
length: 16
J: TRBJ2-1
DNA: TGCGCCAGCAGCCCAAGGGGACTAGCGGGAGTAGCTGAGCAGTTCTTC
CDR3: CASSPRGLAGVAEQFF

V: TRBV18
size: .
D: TRBD1
length: 13
J: TRBJ1-2
DNA: TGTGCCAGCTCTCTGGACAGGGAATATGGCTACACCTTC
CDR3: CASSLDREYGYTF

V: TRBV27
size: .
D: .
length: 15
J: TRBJ2-7
DNA: TGTGCCAGCAGCCCCGGACTGAGCCTCTCCTACGAGCAGTACTTC
CDR3: CASSPGLSLSYEQYF

V: TRBV4-1
size: .
D: .
length: 14
J: TRBJ1-6
DNA: TGCGCCAGCAGCCCTTCGGCACAGGATTCACCCCTCCACTTT
CDR3: CASSPSAQDSPLHF

V: TRBV6-5
size: .
D: .
length: 15
J: TRBJ1-1
DNA: TGTGCCAGCAGTTATCAGGGGACAATGAACACTGAAGCTTTCTTT
CDR3: CASSYQGTMNTEAFF

V: TRBV7-2
size: .
D: .
length: 14
J: TRBJ2-2
DNA: TGTGCCAGCAGCCCACAGGGGAACACCGGGGAGCTGTTTTTT
CDR3: CASSPQGNTGELFF

V: TRBV2
size: .
D: TRBD1
length: 14
J: TRBJ2-7
DNA: TGTGCCAGCACCTTGGACAGGGGGAGATACGAGCAGTACTTC
CDR3: CASTLDRGRYEQYF

V: TRBV28
size: .
D: TRBD2
length: 15
J: TRBJ2-3
DNA: TGTGCCAGCAGTTGGACTAGCGGGGACACAGATACGCAGTATTTT
CDR3: CASSWTSGDTDTQYF

V: TRBV2
size: .
D: .
length: 14
J: TRBJ2-2
DNA: TGTGCCAGCAGTTACTCGTCGAACACCGGGGAGCTGTTTTTT
CDR3: CASSYSSNTGELFF

V: TRBV9
size: once
D: TRBD2
length: 16
J: TRBJ2-2
DNA: TGTGCCAGCAGCGTAGGACTAGCGGGTGACACCGGGGAGCTGTTTTTT
CDR3: CASSVGLAGDTGELFF

V: TRBV11-1
size: .
D: .
length: 15
J: TRBJ1-1
DNA: TGTGCCAGCAGCTTAGGTACAGGGAGATACACTGAAGCTTTCTTT
CDR3: CASSLGTGRYTEAFF

V: TRBV5-6
size: .
D: .
length: 13
J: TRBJ1-2
DNA: TGTGCCAGCAGCTTGGTGGGACAAACCGACTACACCTTC
CDR3: CASSLVGQTDYTF

V: TRBV18
size: .
D: .
length: 15
J: TRBJ1-5
DNA: TGTGCCAGCTCACCAGAGACTTATAGCAATCAGCCCCAGCATTTT
CDR3: CASSPETYSNQPQHF

V: TRBV2
size: .
D: TRBD1
length: 15
J: TRBJ1-3
DNA: TGTGCCAGCAGTCGGGACAGGGTTTACGGAAACACCATATATTTT
CDR3: CASSRDRVYGNTIYF

V: TRBV27
size: once
D: .
length: 12
J: TRBJ1-1
DNA: TGTGCCAGCAGTTTCCAGGGATCTGAAGCTTTCTTT
CDR3: CASSFQGSEAFF

V: TRBV5-4
size: .
D: TRBD1
length: 14
J: TRBJ1-1
DNA: TGTGCCAGCAGCCTGACGGGACAGGGGTTTGAAGCTTTCTTT
CDR3: CASSLTGQGFEAFF

V: TRBV9
size: .
D: .
length: 15
J: TRBJ1-5
DNA: TGTGCCAGCAGCGTCGGACCCTTTAAGGGGCAGCCCCAGCATTTT
CDR3: CASSVGPFKGQPQHF

V: TRBV10-3
size: .
D: .
length: 16
J: TRBJ2-1
DNA: TGTGCCATCCTCAGGGGTGGGGGGGACTCCTACAATGAGCAGTTCTTC
CDR3: CAILRGGGDSYNEQFF

V: TRBV7-6
size: .
D: .
length: 12
J: TRBJ1-6
DNA: TGTGCCAGCAGCTTACCGAATTCACCCCTCCACTTT
CDR3: CASSLPNSPLHF

V: TRBV7-2
size: .
D: .
length: 12
J: TRBJ2-3
DNA: TGTGCCAGCAGCTTATTAACAGATACGCAGTATTTT
CDR3: CASSLLTDTQYF

V: TRBV30
size: once
D: .
length: 13
J: TRBJ1-5
DNA: TGTGCCTGGTCCGAGAGGGAGGGTCAGCCCCAACATTTT
CDR3: CAWSEREGQPQHF

V: TRBV7-2
size: once
D: .
length: 13
J: TRBJ1-1
DNA: TGTGCCAGCAGCTTAAACAGGCAGGAGGGAGCTTTCTTT
CDR3: CASSLNRQEGAFF

V: TRBV11-3
size: .
D: TRBD2
length: 15
J: TRBJ2-2
DNA: TGTGCCAGCAGCTTATATACTAGCGGGATAGGGGAGCTGTTTTTT
CDR3: CASSLYTSGIGELFF

V: TRBV2
size: .
D: TRBD1
length: 13
J: TRBJ1-4
DNA: TGTGCCAGTTACAGGGGGAGGAGTGAAAAACTGTTTTTT
CDR3: CASYRGRSEKLFF

V: TRBV7-2
size: .
D: .
length: 15
J: TRBJ1-1
DNA: TGTGCCAGCAGCTTAGGCCAATCCGGGAACACTGAAGCTTTCTTT
CDR3: CASSLGQSGNTEAFF

V: TRBV5-1
size: once
D: .
length: 14
J: TRBJ1-1
DNA: TGCGCCAGCGGGCTCCCCGGGGGTAACACTGAAGCTTTCTTT
CDR3: CASGLPGGNTEAFF

V: TRBV18
size: .
D: TRBD1
length: 15
J: TRBJ2-7
DNA: TGTGCCAGCTCACCAGCCGGGACAGGGACCTACGAGCAGTACTTC
CDR3: CASSPAGTGTYEQYF

V: TRBV7-3
size: .
D: TRBD2
length: 16
J: TRBJ2-3
DNA: TGTGCCAGCAGCCTTGGAGCGGGAGGTACGACAGATACGCAGTATTTT
CDR3: CASSLGAGGTTDTQYF

V: TRBV2
size: .
D: TRBD1
length: 20
J: TRBJ2-7
DNA: TGTGCCAGCAGTGGGAAGCAGGGAGCAGGGGGCCCTATTGCTTCCTACGAGCAGTACTTC
CDR3: CASSGKQGAGGPIASYEQYF

V: TRBV5-4
size: .
D: .
length: 14
J: TRBJ2-7
DNA: TGTGCCAGCAGGAAGGGGGACACCCCGGGCGAGCAGTACTTC
CDR3: CASRKGDTPGEQYF

V: TRBV4-2
size: .
D: .
length: 16
J: TRBJ2-1
DNA: TGTGCCAGCAGCCAGGACTGGGCTGGGTCCTACAATGAGCAGTTCTTC
CDR3: CASSQDWAGSYNEQFF

V: TRBV6-4
size: .
D: .
length: 15
J: TRBJ1-5
DNA: TGTGCCAGCAGTGCCGGGACGGGAGGAAATCAGCCCCAGCATTTT
CDR3: CASSAGTGGNQPQHF

V: TRBV4-3
size: few
D: .
length: 15
J: TRBJ1-1
DNA: TGCGCCAGCAGCCAAGGCCCAGGGATGAACACTGAAGCTTTCTTT
CDR3: CASSQGPGMNTEAFF

V: TRBV18
size: .
D: .
length: 13
J: TRBJ1-4
DNA: TGTGCCAGCTCTCCGGGGAGGAATGAAAAACTGTTTTTT
CDR3: CASSPGRNEKLFF

V: TRBV9
size: .
D: TRBD2
length: 16
J: TRBJ2-3
DNA: TGTGCCAGCAGCGTAGGAGCGGGGGCGGCCGGAGATACGCAGTATTTT
CDR3: CASSVGAGAAGDTQYF

V: TRBV7-2
size: .
D: .
length: 14
J: TRBJ1-1
DNA: TGTGCCAGCAGCTTAGGCGGCCCCTACACTGAAGCTTTCTTT
CDR3: CASSLGGPYTEAFF

V: TRBV2
size: few
D: .
length: 16
J: TRBJ1-3
DNA: TGTGCCAGCAGGGCAGACTCAATGAGCTGGAGAAACACCATATATTTT
CDR3: CASRADSMSWRNTIYF

V: TRBV2
size: .
D: TRBD1
length: 14
J: TRBJ2-3
DNA: TGTGCCAGCAGGGACAGGGTGCGCACAGATACGCAGTATTTT
CDR3: CASRDRVRTDTQYF

V: TRBV4-1
size: .
D: TRBD2
length: 15
J: TRBJ2-5
DNA: TGCGCCAGCAGCCCGGGACTAGCGGGAGGAGAGACCCAGTACTTC
CDR3: CASSPGLAGGETQYF

V: TRBV6-1
size: .
D: .
length: 17
J: TRBJ2-6
DNA: TGTGCCAGCAGTGAAAGGAACGGGATCTCTGGGGCCAACGTCCTGACTTTC
CDR3: CASSERNGISGANVLTF

V: TRBV7-2
size: .
D: TRBD2
length: 14
J: TRBJ2-5
DNA: TGTGCCAGCAGCTGGGTTGGCGGGAGCGAGACCCAGTACTTC
CDR3: CASSWVGGSETQYF

V: TRBV5-4
size: few
D: .
length: 16
J: TRBJ2-2
DNA: TGTGCCAGCAGCTTGAACTCGGGAGCGAACACCGGGGAGCTGTTTTTT
CDR3: CASSLNSGANTGELFF

V: TRBV27
size: .
D: .
length: 13
J: TRBJ1-5
DNA: TGTGCCAGCAGTCCGGGGGTGCTTGAGCCCCAGCATTTT
CDR3: CASSPGVLEPQHF